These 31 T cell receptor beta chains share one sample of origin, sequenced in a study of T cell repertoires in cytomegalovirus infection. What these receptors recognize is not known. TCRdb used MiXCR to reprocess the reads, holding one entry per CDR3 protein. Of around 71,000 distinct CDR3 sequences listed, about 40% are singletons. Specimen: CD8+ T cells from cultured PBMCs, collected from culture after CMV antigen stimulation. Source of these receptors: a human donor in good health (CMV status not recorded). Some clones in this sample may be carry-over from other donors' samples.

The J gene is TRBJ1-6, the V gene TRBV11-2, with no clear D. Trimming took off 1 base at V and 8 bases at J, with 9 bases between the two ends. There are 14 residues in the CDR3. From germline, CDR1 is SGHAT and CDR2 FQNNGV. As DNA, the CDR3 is TGTGCCAGCAGCTTAGGGGCAGGCCATTCACCCCTCCACTTT. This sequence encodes CASSLGAGHSPLHF.

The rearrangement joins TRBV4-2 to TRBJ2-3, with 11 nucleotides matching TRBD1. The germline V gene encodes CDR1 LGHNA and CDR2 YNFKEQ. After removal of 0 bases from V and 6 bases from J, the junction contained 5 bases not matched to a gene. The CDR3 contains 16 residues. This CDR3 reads CASSQDRTGGVDTQYF. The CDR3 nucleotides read TGTGCCAGCAGCCAAGATAGGACAGGGGGCGTCGATACGCAGTATTTT.

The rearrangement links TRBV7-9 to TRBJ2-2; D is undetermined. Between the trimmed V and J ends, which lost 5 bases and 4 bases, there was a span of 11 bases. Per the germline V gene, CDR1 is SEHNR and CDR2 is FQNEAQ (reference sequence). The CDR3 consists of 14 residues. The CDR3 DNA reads TGTGCCAGCAGCCACGCCTTAGCCACCGGGGAGCTGTTTTTT. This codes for CASSHALATGELFF.

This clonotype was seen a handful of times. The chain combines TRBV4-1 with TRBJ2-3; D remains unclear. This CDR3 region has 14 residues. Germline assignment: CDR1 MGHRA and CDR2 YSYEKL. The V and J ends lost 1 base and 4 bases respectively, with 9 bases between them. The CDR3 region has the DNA TGCGCCAGCAGCCAAGTAGGGCCCCCAGATACGCAGTATTTT. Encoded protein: CASSQVGPPDTQYF.

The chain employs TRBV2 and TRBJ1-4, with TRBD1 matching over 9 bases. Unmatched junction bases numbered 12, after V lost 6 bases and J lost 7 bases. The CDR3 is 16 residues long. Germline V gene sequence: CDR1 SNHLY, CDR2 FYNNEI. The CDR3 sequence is CASRETPQGAGEKLFF. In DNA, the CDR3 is TGTGCCAGCAGGGAAACTCCACAGGGGGCAGGTGAAAAACTGTTTTTT.

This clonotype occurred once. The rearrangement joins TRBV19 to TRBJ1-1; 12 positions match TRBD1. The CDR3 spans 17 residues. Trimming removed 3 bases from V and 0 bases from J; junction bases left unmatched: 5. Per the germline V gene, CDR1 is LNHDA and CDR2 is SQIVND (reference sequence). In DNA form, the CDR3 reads TGTGCCAGTAGTATCCGGGACAGGGGGCTTGTGAACACTGAAGCTTTCTTT. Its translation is CASSIRDRGLVNTEAFF.

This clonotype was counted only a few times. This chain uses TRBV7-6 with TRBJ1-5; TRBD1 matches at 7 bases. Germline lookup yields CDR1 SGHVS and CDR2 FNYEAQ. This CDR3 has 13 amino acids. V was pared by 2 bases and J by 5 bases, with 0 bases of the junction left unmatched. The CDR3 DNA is TGTGCCAGCAGCTTAACAGGGGATCAGCCCCAGCATTTT. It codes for CASSLTGDQPQHF.

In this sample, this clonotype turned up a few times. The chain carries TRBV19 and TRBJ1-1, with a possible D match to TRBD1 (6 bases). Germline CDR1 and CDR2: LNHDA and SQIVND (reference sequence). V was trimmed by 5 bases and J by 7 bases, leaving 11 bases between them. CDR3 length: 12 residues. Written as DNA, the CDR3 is TGTGCCAGTAGTGGGGGGGGCGGTGAAGCTTTCTTT. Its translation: CASSGGGGEAFF.

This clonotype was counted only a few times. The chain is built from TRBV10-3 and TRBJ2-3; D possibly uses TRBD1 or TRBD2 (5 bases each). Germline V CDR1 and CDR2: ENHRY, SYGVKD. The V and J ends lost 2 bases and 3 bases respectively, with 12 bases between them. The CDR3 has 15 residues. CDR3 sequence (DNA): TGTGCCATCAGTGAGGAGGGGCCCGGGACAGATACGCAGTATTTT. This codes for CAISEEGPGTDTQYF.

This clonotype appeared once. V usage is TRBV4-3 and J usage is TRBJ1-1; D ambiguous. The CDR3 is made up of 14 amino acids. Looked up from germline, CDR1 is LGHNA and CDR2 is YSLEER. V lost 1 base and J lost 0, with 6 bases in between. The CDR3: CASSQAGLNTEAFF. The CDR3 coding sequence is TGCGCCAGCAGCCAAGCCGGACTGAACACTGAAGCTTTCTTT.

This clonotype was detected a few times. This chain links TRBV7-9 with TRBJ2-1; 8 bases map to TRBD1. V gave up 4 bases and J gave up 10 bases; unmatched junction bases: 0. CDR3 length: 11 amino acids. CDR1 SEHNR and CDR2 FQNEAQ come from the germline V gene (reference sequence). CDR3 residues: CASSWTGEQFF. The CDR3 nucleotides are TGTGCCAGCAGCTGGACAGGGGAGCAGTTCTTC.

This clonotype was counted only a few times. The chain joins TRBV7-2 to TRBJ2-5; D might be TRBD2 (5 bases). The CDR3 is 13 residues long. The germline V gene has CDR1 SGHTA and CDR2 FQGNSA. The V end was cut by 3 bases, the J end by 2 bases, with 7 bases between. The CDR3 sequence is CASSLDSQETQYF. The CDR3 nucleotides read TGTGCCAGCAGCTTGGACTCTCAAGAGACCCAGTACTTC.

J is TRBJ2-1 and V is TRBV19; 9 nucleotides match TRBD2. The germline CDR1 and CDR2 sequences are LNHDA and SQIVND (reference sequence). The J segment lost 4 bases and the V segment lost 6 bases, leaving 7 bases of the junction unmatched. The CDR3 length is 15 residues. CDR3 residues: CASRIGGGEYNEQFF. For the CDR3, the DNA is TGTGCCAGTAGAATCGGCGGGGGGGAATACAATGAGCAGTTCTTC.

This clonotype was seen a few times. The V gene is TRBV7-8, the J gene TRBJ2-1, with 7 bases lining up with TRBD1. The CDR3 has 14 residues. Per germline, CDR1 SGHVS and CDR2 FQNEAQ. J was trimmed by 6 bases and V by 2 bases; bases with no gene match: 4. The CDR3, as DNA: TGTGCCAGCAGCTTACAAGGGACAGCCAATGAGCAGTTCTTC. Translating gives CASSLQGTANEQFF.

This CDR3 is CATSAQKAGTDTQYF. DNA of the CDR3: TGTGCCACCAGCGCCCAGAAGGCTGGTACAGATACGCAGTATTTT. The chain uses TRBV24-1 and TRBJ2-3; D is undetermined. CDR3 length equals 15 residues. Per the germline V gene, CDR1 is KGHDR and CDR2 is SFDVKD. Trimming removed 7 bases at V and 3 bases at J, with 16 bases between.

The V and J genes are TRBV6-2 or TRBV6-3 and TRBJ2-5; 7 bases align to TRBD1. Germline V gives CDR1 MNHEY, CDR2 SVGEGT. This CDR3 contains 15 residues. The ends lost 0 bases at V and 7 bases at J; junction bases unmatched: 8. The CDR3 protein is CASSYSGQPMGTQYF. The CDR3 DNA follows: TGTGCCAGCAGTTACTCGGGACAGCCGATGGGGACCCAGTACTTC.

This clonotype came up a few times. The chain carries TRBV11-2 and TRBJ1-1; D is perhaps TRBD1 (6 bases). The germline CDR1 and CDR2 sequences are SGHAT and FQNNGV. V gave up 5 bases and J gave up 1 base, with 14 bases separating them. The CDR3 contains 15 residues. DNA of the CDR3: TGTGCCAGCAGCCCGCCGGGACACGAGAACACTGAAGCTTTCTTT. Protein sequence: CASSPPGHENTEAFF.

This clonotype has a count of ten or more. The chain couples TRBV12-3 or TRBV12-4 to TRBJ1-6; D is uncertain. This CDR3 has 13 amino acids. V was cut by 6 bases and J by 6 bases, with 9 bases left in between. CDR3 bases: TGTGCCAGCAGCCGCCTGGGTAATTCACCCCTCCACTTT. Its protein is CASSRLGNSPLHF.

The CDR3 nucleotides read TGTGCCAGCAGTGGATCCGGGACTAGCGGGATCCTGAGCACAGATACGCAGTATTTT. Amino acids: CASSGSGTSGILSTDTQYF. The chain employs TRBV2 and TRBJ2-3, with 13 nucleotides matching TRBD2. The CDR3 sequence is 19 residues long. Germline V gene lookup returns CDR1 SNHLY and CDR2 FYNNEI. The V segment lost 4 bases and the J segment 0 bases; nucleotides outside the gene matches: 10.

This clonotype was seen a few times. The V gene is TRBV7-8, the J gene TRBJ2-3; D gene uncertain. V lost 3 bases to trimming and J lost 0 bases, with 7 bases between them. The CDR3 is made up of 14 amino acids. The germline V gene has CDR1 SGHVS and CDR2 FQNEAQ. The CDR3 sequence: CASSFAASTDTQYF. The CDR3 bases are TGTGCCAGCAGCTTTGCAGCGAGCACAGATACGCAGTATTTT.

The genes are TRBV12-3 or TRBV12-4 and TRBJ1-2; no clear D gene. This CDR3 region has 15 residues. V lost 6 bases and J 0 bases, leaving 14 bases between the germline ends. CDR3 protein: CASSPGGGSNYGYTF. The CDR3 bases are TGTGCCAGCAGCCCCGGAGGAGGCTCTAACTATGGCTACACCTTC.

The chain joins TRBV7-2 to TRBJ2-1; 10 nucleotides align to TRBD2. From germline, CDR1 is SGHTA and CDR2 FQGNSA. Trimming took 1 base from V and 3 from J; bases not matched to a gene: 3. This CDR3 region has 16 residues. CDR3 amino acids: CASSLGGLASYNEQFF. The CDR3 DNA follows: TGTGCCAGCAGCTTAGGGGGACTAGCGAGCTACAATGAGCAGTTCTTC.

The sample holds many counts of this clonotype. The chain's CDR3 is CASSLEWLRTEQYF. The CDR3 coding sequence is TGTGCCAGCAGCTTAGAGTGGCTACGTACCGAGCAGTACTTC. V usage is TRBV7-2 and J usage is TRBJ2-7; D is undetermined. This CDR3 comprises 14 residues. Per germline, CDR1 SGHTA and CDR2 FQGNSA. With 1 base removed from V and 6 bases from J, the gap between germline ends came to 13 bases.

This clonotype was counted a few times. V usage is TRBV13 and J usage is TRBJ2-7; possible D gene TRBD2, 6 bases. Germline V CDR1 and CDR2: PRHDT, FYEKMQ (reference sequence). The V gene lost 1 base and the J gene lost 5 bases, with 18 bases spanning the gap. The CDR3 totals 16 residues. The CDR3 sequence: CASSLEIVGGVNEQYF. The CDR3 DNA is TGTGCCAGCAGCTTAGAGATAGTCGGCGGGGTGAACGAGCAGTACTTC.

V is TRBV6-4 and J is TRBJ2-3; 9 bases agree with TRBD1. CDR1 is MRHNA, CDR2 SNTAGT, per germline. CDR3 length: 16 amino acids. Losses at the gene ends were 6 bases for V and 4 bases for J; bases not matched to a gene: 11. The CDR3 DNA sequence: TGTGCCAGCAGCCCTAAGGAGGGACAGGGCCCAGATACGCAGTATTTT. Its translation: CASSPKEGQGPDTQYF.

CDR3 region: CASSIAGASTDTQYF. In DNA, the CDR3 is TGCGCCAGCTCCATAGCGGGGGCTAGCACAGATACGCAGTATTTT. The V gene is TRBV5-1, the J gene TRBJ2-3; 9 bases fit TRBD2. The CDR3 spans 15 residues. From germline, CDR1 is SGHRS and CDR2 YFSETQ. V shed 7 bases and J 0 bases; nucleotides not matched to a gene: 6. The variable domain in full, completed from reference TRBV5-1 and TRBJ2-3, reads KAGVTQTPRYLIKTRGQQVTLSCSPISGHRSVSWYQQTPGQGLQFLFEYFSETQRNKGNFPGRFSGRQFSNSRSEMNVSTLELGDSALYLCASSIAGASTDTQYFGPGTRLTVL.

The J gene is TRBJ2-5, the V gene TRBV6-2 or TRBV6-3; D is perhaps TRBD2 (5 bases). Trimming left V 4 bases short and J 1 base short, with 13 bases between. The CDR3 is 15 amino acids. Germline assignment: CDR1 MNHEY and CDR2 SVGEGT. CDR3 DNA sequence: TGTGCCAGCAGTTCCCTATCGGACTTCCAAGAGACCCAGTACTTC. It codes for CASSSLSDFQETQYF.

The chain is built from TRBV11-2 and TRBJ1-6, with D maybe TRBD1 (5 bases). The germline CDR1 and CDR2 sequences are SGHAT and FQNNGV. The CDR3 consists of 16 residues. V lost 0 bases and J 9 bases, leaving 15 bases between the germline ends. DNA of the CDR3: TGTGCCAGCAGCTTAGAATGGGACTGGGGCGCTTCACCCCTCCACTTT. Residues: CASSLEWDWGASPLHF.

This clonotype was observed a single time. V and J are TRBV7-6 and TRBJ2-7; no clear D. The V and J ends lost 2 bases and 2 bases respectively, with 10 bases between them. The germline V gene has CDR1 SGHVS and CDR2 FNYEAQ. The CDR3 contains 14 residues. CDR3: CASSLPGFAYEQYF. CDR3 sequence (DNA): TGTGCCAGCAGCTTACCAGGATTCGCCTACGAGCAGTACTTC. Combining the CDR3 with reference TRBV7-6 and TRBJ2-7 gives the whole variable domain GAGVSQSPRYKVTKRGQDVALRCDPISGHVSLYWYRQALGQGPEFLTYFNYEAQQDKSGLPNDRFSAERPEGSISTLTIQRTEQRDSAMYRCASSLPGFAYEQYFGPGTRLTVT.

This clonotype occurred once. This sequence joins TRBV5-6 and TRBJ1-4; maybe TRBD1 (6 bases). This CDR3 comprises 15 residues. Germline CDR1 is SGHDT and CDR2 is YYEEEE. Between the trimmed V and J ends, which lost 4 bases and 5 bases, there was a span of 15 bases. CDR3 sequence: CASSPHPRGNEKLFF. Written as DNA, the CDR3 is TGTGCCAGCAGCCCCCATCCGAGGGGGAATGAAAAACTGTTTTTT.

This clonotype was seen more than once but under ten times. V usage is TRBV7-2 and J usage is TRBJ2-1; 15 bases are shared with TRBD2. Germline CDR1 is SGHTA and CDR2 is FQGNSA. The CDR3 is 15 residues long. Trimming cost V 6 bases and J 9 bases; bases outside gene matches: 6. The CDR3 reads CASSNGLAGGTEQFF. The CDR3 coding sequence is TGTGCCAGCAGTAACGGACTAGCGGGGGGGACTGAGCAGTTCTTC.